The present T cell receptor (beta chain) was sequenced within a study of OX40 agonist ivuxolimab in advanced cancers. Regarding the research as a whole: Ivuxolimab was an agonistic, fully human IgG2 monoclonal antibody directed against OX40 (CD134), a costimulatory receptor. Intravenous ivuxolimab was administered to patients every 2 weeks at six dose levels: 0.01, 0.1, 0.3, 1.5, 3 and 10 mg/kg. Among the roughly 50 dose-escalation patients, some 20 had hepatocellular carcinoma, approximately 15 melanoma, 9 renal cell carcinoma and 9 head and neck cancer. In the dose-escalation cohort, 75% to 90% of patients were male, and the mean age was roughly 60 years with a range of roughly 20 to 85. Patients were allowed to have had prior anti-PD-1, anti-PD-L1 or anti-CTLA-4 therapy, and 30% to 40% of the dose-escalation patients had previously received checkpoint inhibitors. Three dose-escalation patients achieved partial responses, one with hepatocellular carcinoma and two with cutaneous melanoma. The point of sequencing TCRbeta in the periphery was to test whether ivuxolimab changed TCR sequence diversity and drove clonal T-cell expansion. The monotherapy dose-escalation portion (N ≈ 50 patients) of the phase I ivuxolimab trial is reported in the paper. What the study reported, not specific to this receptor: After ivuxolimab, CD8+ T cells had more expanded clones than CD4+ T cells on average. In partial responders in the 0.1-3.0 mg/kg groups, normalized peripheral clonal expansion was found to be among the lowest, especially among CD8+ T cells. At doses of 0.1 to 3.0 mg/kg, clonal expansion of both CD4+ and CD8+ T cells in blood was seen between baseline and week 6. Antigen specificity was not determined for the clonally expanded peripheral T cells. Low levels of normalized T-cell clonal expansion were also seen in some patients who did not respond.

Including the terminal cysteine and phenylalanine, the CDR3 comprises 15 residues. Of the read, only the CDR3 DNA is kept; its 45 bases are in frame from base 1. As encoded in the germline V gene, CDR1 is MNHEY while CDR2 is SVGAGI. The V end loses 0 bases and the J end loses 4 bases, and a stretch of 9 bases separates them. For sequencing of the TCRbeta CDR3 region, genomic DNA was extracted from the sorted cells. TCRbeta CDR3 regions were sequenced using the immunoSEQ Assay. TCRdb provides this immuneACCESS table in a form limited to in-frame rearrangements. Some clones are lacking; in checked studies, under half of them reflect an unresolved V gene, and why the rest are absent is not known. The sample table records around 20,000 clones; 80% to 95% of these occur just once. The ten largest clonotypes hold 45% to 50% of the sample. As to this clone: Which antigen it targets is not known. Base qualities were left out, and no much larger clone turns up one base away.

Patients with a history of autoimmune disease or receiving systemic immunosuppression were excluded from the trial. In every dose cohort, peripheral blood was drawn for TCR sequencing at baseline, cycle 4 day 1, and cycle 7 day 1. Samples were obtained from an open-label, multicenter, first-in-human phase I dose-escalation trial of ivuxolimab. Adults with locally advanced or metastatic head and neck squamous cell, hepatocellular, melanoma or renal cell carcinoma were enrolled in the trial. CD4+ and CD8+ T cells were sorted separately from peripheral blood before TCR sequencing. The rearrangement combines TRBV6-5 with TRBJ2-2, with the identity of the D gene unclear. The sample was CD4+ or CD8+ T cells sorted from blood, taken in a trial of the OX40 agonist ivuxolimab. The clonotype originates from an adult with an advanced solid tumor such as melanoma, head and neck, liver or kidney cancer. The CDR3 protein is CASSYSGIITGELFF. Read as DNA, the sequence is TGTGCCAGCAGTTACTCGGGCATAATCACCGGGGAGCTGTTTTTT.